The clone carrying this TCR beta chain qualifies as medium-sized. Its antigen remains unidentified. The sample originates from a study of OX40 agonist ivuxolimab in advanced cancers. Across the study: In this trial design, patients received ivuxolimab intravenously at 0.01 to 10 mg/kg every 2 weeks. Three patients got partial responses; one had hepatocellular carcinoma and two had cutaneous melanoma.

Study-wide results and caveats: Near-lowest levels of clonal expansion characterized partial responders at 0.1-3.0 mg/kg.

TCRdb's copy holds only in-frame clones and misses some; the assay was immunoSEQ multiplex PCR. The sample consists of over 50,000 clones, 82% of them appearing once. The CDR3 runs to 14 residues. The V gene end was trimmed by 0 bases and the J gene end by 9 bases; junction bases not matched to a gene: 9. Germline V lookup: CDR1 GTSNPN, CDR2 SVGIG (reference sequence). The chain links TRBV30 to TRBJ1-1; 8 bases agree with TRBD1. This sequence originates from an adult with an advanced solid tumor such as melanoma, head and neck, liver or kidney cancer. The sequences come from CD4+ or CD8+ T cells sorted from blood, collected in a trial of the OX40 agonist ivuxolimab. As DNA, the CDR3 is TGTGCCTGGAGTGTTGGACCAGGGGGCCGAAAAGCTTTCTTT. It translates to CAWSVGPGGRKAFF.